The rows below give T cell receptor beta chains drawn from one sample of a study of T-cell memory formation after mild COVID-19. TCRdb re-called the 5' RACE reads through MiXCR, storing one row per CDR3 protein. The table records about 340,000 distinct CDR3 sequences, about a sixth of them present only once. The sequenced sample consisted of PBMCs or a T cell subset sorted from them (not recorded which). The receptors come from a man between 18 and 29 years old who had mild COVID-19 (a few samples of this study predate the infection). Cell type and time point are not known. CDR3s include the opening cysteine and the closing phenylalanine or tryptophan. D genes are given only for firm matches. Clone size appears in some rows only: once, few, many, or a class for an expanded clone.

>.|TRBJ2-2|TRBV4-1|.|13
CASKDLNTGELFF
TGCGCCAGCAAGGACCTGAACACCGGGGAGCTGTTTTTT
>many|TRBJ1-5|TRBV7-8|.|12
CASSLEDQPQHF
TGTGCCAGCAGCTTAGAGGATCAGCCCCAGCATTTT
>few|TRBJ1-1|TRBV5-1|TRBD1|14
CASSFSRGHTEAFF
TGCGCCAGCAGCTTTTCCAGGGGGCACACTGAAGCTTTCTTT
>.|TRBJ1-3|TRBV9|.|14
CASSGADPGNTIYF
TGTGCCAGCAGCGGCGCAGATCCTGGAAACACCATATATTTT
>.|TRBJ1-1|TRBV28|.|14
CASTSGGVNTEAFF
TGTGCCAGCACCTCGGGTGGAGTTAACACTGAAGCTTTCTTT
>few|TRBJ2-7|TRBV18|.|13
CASSPWNSYEQYF
TGTGCCAGCTCACCTTGGAACTCCTACGAGCAGTACTTC
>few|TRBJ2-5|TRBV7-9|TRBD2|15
CASSPYGGDQETQYF
TGTGCCAGCAGCCCATACGGGGGGGACCAAGAGACCCAGTACTTC
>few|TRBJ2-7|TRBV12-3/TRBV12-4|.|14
CASSFTASSYEQYF
TGTGCCAGCAGTTTCACGGCGAGCTCCTACGAGCAGTACTTC
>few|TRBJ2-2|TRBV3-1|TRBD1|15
CASSPSDRETGELFF
TGTGCCAGCAGCCCGTCGGACAGGGAGACCGGGGAGCTGTTTTTT
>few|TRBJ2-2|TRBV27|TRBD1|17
CASSSRPGTGVSGELFF
TGTGCCAGCAGTTCTCGTCCCGGGACAGGGGTTTCCGGGGAGCTGTTTTTT
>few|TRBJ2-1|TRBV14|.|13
CASSRFSGDEQFF
TGTGCCAGCAGCCGTTTTTCCGGGGATGAGCAGTTCTTC
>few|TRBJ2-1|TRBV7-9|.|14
CASSGPMTARVPFF
TGTGCCAGCAGCGGCCCGATGACGGCAAGAGTACCGTTCTTC
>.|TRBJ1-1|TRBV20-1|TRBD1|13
CSARGTGDTEAFF
TGCAGTGCTAGAGGGACAGGGGACACTGAAGCTTTCTTT
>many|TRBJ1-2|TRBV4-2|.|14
CASSQVLTAYGYTF
TGTGCCAGCAGCCAAGTTTTGACAGCATATGGCTACACCTTC
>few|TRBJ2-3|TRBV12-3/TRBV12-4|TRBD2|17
CASRPGLAGIRKDTQYF
TGTGCCAGCAGACCAGGGCTAGCGGGGATCCGGAAAGATACGCAGTATTTT
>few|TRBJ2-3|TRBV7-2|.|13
CASSQSGVDTQYF
TGTGCCAGCAGCCAATCCGGGGTAGATACGCAGTATTTT
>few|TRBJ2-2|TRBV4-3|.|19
CASSQAPITGLLVTGELFF
TGCGCCAGCAGCCAGGCCCCCATTACAGGGCTTCTGGTCACCGGGGAGCTGTTTTTT
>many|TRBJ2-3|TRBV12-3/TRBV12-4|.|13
CASSLPLWDTQYF
TGTGCCAGCAGTTTACCACTTTGGGATACGCAGTATTTT
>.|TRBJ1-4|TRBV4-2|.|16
CASSQTALWVGEKLIF
TGTGCCAGCAGCCAGACTGCGTTATGGGTTGGGGAAAAACTGATTTTT
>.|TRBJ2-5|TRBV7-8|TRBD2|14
CASSGTSGGETQYF
TGTGCCAGCAGCGGGACTAGCGGGGGGGAGACCCAGTACTTC
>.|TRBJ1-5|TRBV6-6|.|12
CASSRMNQPQHF
TGTGCCAGCAGTCGGATGAATCAGCCCCAGCATTTT
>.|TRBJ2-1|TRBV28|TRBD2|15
CASSFGGGGRNEQFF
TGTGCCAGCAGTTTCGGGGGGGGTGGACGCAATGAGCAGTTCTTC
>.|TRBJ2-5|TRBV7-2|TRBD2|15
CASSWVGLAEETQYF
TGTGCCAGCAGCTGGGTGGGGCTAGCGGAAGAGACCCAGTACTTC
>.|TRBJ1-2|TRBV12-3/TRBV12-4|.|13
CASSRIQGGVYTF
TGTGCCAGCAGTCGAATACAGGGTGGTGTCTACACCTTC
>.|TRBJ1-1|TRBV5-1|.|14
CASSLEGWGTEAFF
TGCGCCAGCAGCTTGGAGGGTTGGGGCACTGAAGCTTTCTTT
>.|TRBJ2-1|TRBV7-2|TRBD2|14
CASSPPGLVGEQFF
TGTGCCAGCAGCCCCCCGGGACTAGTCGGTGAGCAGTTCTTC
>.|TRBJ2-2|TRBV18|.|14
CASSPTRGTGELFF
TGTGCCAGCTCGCCAACGCGAGGAACCGGGGAGCTGTTTTTT
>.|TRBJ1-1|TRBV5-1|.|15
CASSLGGIQNTEAFF
TGCGCCAGCAGCTTGGGGGGGATACAGAACACTGAAGCTTTCTTT
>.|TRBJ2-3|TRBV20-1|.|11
CSALGGDTQYF
TGCAGTGCCCTAGGGGGAGATACGCAGTATTTT
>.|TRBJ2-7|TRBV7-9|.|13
CASSPPESYEQYF
TGTGCCAGCAGCCCCCCAGAGTCCTACGAGCAGTACTTC
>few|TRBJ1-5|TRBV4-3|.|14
CASSPDRTNQPQHF
TGCGCCAGCAGCCCCGACAGGACCAATCAGCCCCAGCATTTT
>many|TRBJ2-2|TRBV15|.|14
CATSRQGSAGELFF
TGTGCCACCAGCAGACAGGGAAGTGCCGGGGAGCTGTTTTTT
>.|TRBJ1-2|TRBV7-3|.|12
CASSLNGGGYTF
TGTGCCAGCAGCTTAAACGGGGGCGGCTACACCTTC
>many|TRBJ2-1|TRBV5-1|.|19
CASSLYGGDSQAPYNEQFF
TGCGCCAGCAGCTTGTATGGCGGGGACAGCCAGGCCCCCTACAATGAGCAGTTCTTC
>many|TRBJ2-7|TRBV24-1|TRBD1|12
CATRDSSYEQYF
TGTGCCACCCGGGACAGCTCCTACGAGCAGTACTTC
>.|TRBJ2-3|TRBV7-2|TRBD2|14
CASSLRTSGDTQYF
TGTGCCAGCAGCCTTCGGACTAGCGGAGATACGCAGTATTTT
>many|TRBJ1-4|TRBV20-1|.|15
CSAREADKLNEKLFF
TGCAGTGCTAGAGAGGCAGACAAGCTTAATGAAAAACTGTTTTTT
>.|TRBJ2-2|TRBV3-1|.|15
CASSQEGRGTGELFF
TGTGCCAGCAGCCAAGAGGGCAGGGGCACCGGGGAGCTGTTTTTT
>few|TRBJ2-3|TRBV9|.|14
CASSVVVWPDTQYF
TGTGCCAGCAGCGTAGTCGTTTGGCCAGATACGCAGTATTTT
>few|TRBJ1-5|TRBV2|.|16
CASSEGHRKRNQPQHF
TGTGCCAGCAGTGAAGGTCACCGGAAAAGGAATCAGCCCCAGCATTTT
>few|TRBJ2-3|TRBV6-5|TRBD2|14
CASKASGGADTQYF
TGTGCCAGCAAGGCTAGCGGGGGTGCCGATACGCAGTATTTT
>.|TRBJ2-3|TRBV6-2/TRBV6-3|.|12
CASSRRVSTQYF
TGTGCCAGCAGTCGCAGGGTCTCTACGCAGTATTTT
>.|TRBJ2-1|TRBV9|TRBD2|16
CASSPLGGRSYNEQFF
TGTGCCAGCAGCCCCCTGGGAGGGCGGTCCTACAATGAGCAGTTCTTC
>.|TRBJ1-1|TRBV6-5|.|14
CASSYSNGGYEAFF
TGTGCCAGCAGTTACTCGAACGGAGGCTATGAAGCTTTCTTT
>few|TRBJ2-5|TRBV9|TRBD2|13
CASSGAGRETQYF
TGTGCCAGCAGCGGAGCGGGGAGAGAGACCCAGTACTTC
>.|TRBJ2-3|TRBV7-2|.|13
CASSLIDGSEQYF
TGTGCCAGCAGCTTAATCGACGGGTCTGAGCAGTATTTT
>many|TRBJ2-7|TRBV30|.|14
CAWSPDTTSYEQYF
TGTGCCTGGAGTCCAGACACTACATCCTACGAGCAGTACTTC
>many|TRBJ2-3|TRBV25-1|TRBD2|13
CASSEWGGDTQYF
TGTGCCAGCAGTGAATGGGGGGGTGATACGCAGTATTTT
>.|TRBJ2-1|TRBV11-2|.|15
CASSGVTSSYNEQFF
TGTGCCAGCTCTGGGGTCACGTCCTCCTACAATGAGCAGTTCTTC
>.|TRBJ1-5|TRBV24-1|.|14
CATSDEWENQPQHF
TGTGCCACCAGTGATGAGTGGGAGAATCAGCCCCAGCATTTT
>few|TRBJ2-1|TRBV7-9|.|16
CASRPELGISYNEQFF
TGTGCCAGCAGGCCCGAGCTGGGGATTTCTTACAATGAGCAGTTCTTC
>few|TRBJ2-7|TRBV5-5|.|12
CASSPVGGHQYF
TGTGCCAGCAGCCCGGTGGGGGGACACCAGTACTTC
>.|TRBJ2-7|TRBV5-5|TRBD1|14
CASSTGTVSYEQYF
TGTGCCAGCAGCACCGGGACAGTCTCCTACGAGCAGTACTTC
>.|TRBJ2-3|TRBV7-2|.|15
CASSREQQNTDTQYF
TGTGCCAGCAGCCGGGAGCAGCAGAACACAGATACGCAGTATTTT
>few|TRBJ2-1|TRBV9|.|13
CASSRGGLPEQFF
TGTGCCAGCAGCAGAGGGGGACTCCCTGAGCAGTTCTTC
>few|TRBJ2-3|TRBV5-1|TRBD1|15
CASSGPETGTNTQYF
TGCGCCAGCAGCGGGCCTGAGACAGGGACCAATACGCAGTATTTT
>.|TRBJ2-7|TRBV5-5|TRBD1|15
CASSYSGQLSYEQYF
TGTGCCAGCAGCTACTCGGGACAGCTGTCCTACGAGCAGTACTTC
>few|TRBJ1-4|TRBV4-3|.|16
CASSQDRRGITEKLFF
TGCGCCAGCAGCCAAGATCGCAGGGGCATTACTGAAAAACTGTTTTTT